This T cell receptor (beta chain) was identified during a study of CD8+ T cells in alopecia areata. Study as a whole: Roughly 6-10-week-old female C3H/HeJ mice were grafted with skin from spontaneously alopecic 6-12-month-old C3H/HeJ graft donors. Study results and limitations: Sequencing of scalp samples also captures resident alphabeta T cells of normal skin. Sharing of TCR sequences between patients (possibly for HLA-related reasons) was less clear than in mice. Lesional scalp displayed greater clonality than normal scalp, most notably in alopecia totalis/universalis.

The germline CDR1 and CDR2 sequences are MNHDT and YYDKIL. This CDR3 region has 14 residues. Between the trimmed V and J ends, which lost 1 base and 5 bases, there was a span of 6 bases. This clone was counted ten times or more. Its target is unknown. TCRdb and the translated DNA give different amino acids at residue 11; the protein presented here is the one translated from the DNA. Gene names are the mouse ones. The read terminates 3 residues before the CDR3 end, so the remaining end is supplied by the germline J gene. In each case, RNA was isolated and then reverse transcribed into cDNA as the sequencing template. Measured with immunoSEQ multiplex PCR; TCRdb has only the in-frame clones, and not every one. The sample presents over 100,000 clones, none singletons.

Sequenced input: lesional skin. The clonotype comes from a C3H/HeJ mouse with alopecia areata. For the strain, the MHC haplotype given is H2-k. V and J are TRBV17 and TRBJ1-6, with a possible D match to TRBD1 (5 bases). TRBJ1-6 is an ORF, with its function uncertain. The CDR3 region is CASSRGQNNSPLYF. The covered CDR3 bases are TGTGCTAGCAGTAGAGGACAGAATAATTCGCCC.